This T cell receptor beta chain stems from a study of T-cell reconstitution after alpha-beta-depleted transplantation in children. The germline V gene has CDR1 KGHSH and CDR2 LQKENI. V gave up 3 bases and J gave up 8 bases, with 7 bases separating them. The CDR3 is 12 amino acids. There are many counts of this clonotype. As it was prepared, the TCRbeta library received unique molecular identifiers. TCRdb fed the PCR reads into MiXCR, producing one record per CDR3 protein. The table lists some 490,000 distinct CDR3 sequences, roughly an eighth of them singletons. The chain employs TRBV18 and TRBJ2-2; D gene ambiguous. The TCR originated in a human donor who donated a stem cell graft to a child with combined immunodeficiency. The sample here was PBMCs from the stem cell graft donor, taken from the stem cell graft. CDR3 nucleotides: TGTGCCAGCTCACCGGCGGCAGGGGAGCTGTTTTTT. Its translation is CASSPAAGELFF.